Sequencing of this TCR beta chain was carried out in a study of shared clonotypes between healthy human individuals. TCRdb's table, derived via immunoSEQ multiplex PCR, lists solely in-frame clones and lacks some. The table has about 580,000 clones, roughly 98% seen once. The CDR3 is 14 amino acids. The ends lost 5 bases at V and 4 bases at J; junction bases unmatched: 4. Looked up from germline, CDR1 is PRHDT and CDR2 is FYEKMQ (reference sequence). Study conclusions and caveats: What naive subsets generally showed was a larger estimated richness than memory subsets showed. Non-shared clonotypes had lower generation probabilities than those shared by all four donors. Clonotype sharing among the donors was expected to vary with sequencing depth.

With respect to this clone: Its matching antigen is unknown.

It was CD45RO-negative cells, positively selected for CCR7, that made up naive CD8 cells, with terminally differentiated effector memory CD45RA+ cells excluded. Donation came from healthy HIV-negative adults that had no recent acute infections or vaccinations. Sequencing was carried out using naive CD8+ T cells sorted from blood. J is TRBJ2-7 and V is TRBV13; 11 bases fit TRBD2. The receptor was isolated from a man aged 25-45 years in good health. The CDR3 nucleotides are TGTGCCAGCAGCCAGGCTAGCGGGAGGTACGAGCAGTACTTC. Translating it yields CASSQASGRYEQYF.